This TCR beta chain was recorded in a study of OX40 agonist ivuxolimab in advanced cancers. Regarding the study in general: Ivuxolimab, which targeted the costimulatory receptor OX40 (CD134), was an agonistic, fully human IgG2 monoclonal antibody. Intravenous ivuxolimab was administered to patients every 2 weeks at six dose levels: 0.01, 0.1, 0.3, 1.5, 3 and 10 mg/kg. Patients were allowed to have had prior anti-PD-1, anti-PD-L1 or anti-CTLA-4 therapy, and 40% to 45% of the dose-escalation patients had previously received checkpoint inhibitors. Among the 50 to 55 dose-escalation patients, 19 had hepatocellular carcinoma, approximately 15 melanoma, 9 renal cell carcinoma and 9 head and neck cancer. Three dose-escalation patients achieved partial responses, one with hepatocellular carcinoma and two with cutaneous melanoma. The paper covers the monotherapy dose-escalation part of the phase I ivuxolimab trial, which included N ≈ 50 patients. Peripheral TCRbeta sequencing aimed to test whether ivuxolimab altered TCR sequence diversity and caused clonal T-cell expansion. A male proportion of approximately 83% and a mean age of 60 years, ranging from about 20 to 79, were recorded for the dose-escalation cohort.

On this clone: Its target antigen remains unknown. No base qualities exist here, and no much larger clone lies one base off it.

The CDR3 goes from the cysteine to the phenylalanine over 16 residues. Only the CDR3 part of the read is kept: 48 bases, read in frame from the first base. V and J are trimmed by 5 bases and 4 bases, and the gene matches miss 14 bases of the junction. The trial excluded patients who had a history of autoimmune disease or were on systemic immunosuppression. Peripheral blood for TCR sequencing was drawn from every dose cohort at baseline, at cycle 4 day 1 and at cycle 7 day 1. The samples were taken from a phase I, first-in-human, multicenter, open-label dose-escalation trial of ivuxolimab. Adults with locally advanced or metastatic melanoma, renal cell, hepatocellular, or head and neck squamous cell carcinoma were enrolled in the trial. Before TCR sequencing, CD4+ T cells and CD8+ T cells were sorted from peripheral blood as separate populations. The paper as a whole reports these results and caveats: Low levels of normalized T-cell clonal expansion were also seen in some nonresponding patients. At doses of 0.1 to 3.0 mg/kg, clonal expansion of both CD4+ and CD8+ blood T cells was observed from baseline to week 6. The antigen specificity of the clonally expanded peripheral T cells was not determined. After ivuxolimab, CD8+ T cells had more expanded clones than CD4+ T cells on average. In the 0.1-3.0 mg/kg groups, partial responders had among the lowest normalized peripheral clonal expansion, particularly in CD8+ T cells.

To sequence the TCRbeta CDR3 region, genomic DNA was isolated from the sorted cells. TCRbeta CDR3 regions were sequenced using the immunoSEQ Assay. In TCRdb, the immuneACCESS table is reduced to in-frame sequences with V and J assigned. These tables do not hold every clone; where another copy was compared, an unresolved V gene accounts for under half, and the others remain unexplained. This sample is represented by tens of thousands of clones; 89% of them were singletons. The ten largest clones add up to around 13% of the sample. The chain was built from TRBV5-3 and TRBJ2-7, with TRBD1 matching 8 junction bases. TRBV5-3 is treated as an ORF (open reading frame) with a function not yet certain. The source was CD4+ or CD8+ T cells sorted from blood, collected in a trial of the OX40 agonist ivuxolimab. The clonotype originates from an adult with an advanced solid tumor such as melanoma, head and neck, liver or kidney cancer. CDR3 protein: CARRWTGLAETYEQYF. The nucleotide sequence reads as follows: TGTGCCAGAAGGTGGACAGGGCTCGCCGAGACGTACGAGCAGTACTTC.